Presented here are 18 T cell receptor beta chains from one specimen sequenced in a study of T cell responses to AZD1222 COVID-19 vaccine. Profiling relied on immunoSEQ multiplex PCR, and the TCRdb table lists in-frame clones only, not all of them. The sample contains about 150,000 clones, around 91% of which appear only once. Sequenced here: peripheral blood, sampled on day 0 of AZD1222 vaccination. The origin of the receptors is an adult in good health.

This clone was detected only once. The rearrangement links TRBV6-1 to TRBJ1-6, with a weak D call TRBD1 (5 bases). In germline, CDR1 is MNHNS, CDR2 SASEGT. The CDR3 sequence is 16 residues long. The V and J ends lost 0 bases and 10 bases respectively, with 16 bases between them. CDR3 DNA: TGTGCCAGCAGTGAAGCAGGGGTTACAATCCAATCACCCCTCCACTTT. Protein product: CASSEAGVTIQSPLHF.

This clone has more than one count but fewer than ten. The rearrangement uses TRBV28 and TRBJ2-3; D not resolved. V was trimmed by 2 bases and J by 6 bases, leaving 3 bases between them. This CDR3 is 11 amino acids long. Germline-derived CDR1 and CDR2 are MDHEN and SYDVKM. DNA of the CDR3: TGTGCCAGCAGTTTAAGGGATACGCAGTATTTT. This translates into CASSLRDTQYF.

This clone has only a few counts. In nucleotides, the CDR3 is TGCGCCAGCAGCCAGGGCACTAGGCGCGGGAGCACCGGGGAGCTGTTTTTT. This codes for CASSQGTRRGSTGELFF. This rearrangement joins TRBV4-3 to TRBJ2-2, with 7 bases aligning to TRBD2. Germline CDR1 LGHNA, CDR2 YSLEER. The CDR3 runs to 17 residues. J gave up 4 bases and V 3 bases, and 11 bases lay outside the gene matches.

This chain joins TRBV7-6 and TRBJ1-1; D may be TRBD1 (5 bases). Trimming removed 7 bases at V and 5 bases at J, with 20 bases between. CDR3 length: 15 amino acids. Germline values: CDR1 SGHVS, CDR2 FNYEAQ. For the CDR3, the DNA is TGTGCCAGCACCCCCCGGCAGGGAATTTTTACTGAAGCTTTCTTT. It encodes CASTPRQGIFTEAFF.

This chain links TRBV2 with TRBJ1-6; D call uncertain. CDR1 and CDR2 (germline): SNHLY, FYNNEI. This CDR3 is built from 12 residues. Trimming took 4 bases from V and 14 from J, leaving 12 bases between them. CDR3 region: CASSGSPGALHF. The CDR3 region has the DNA TGTGCCAGCAGTGGGTCCCCCGGGGCCCTCCACTTT.

The chain combines TRBV6-5 with TRBJ1-6; D is ambiguous. Germline V gene data show CDR1 as MNHEY and CDR2 as SVGAGI. Trimming pared 4 bases from V and 0 bases from J, leaving 7 bases between. The CDR3 contains 15 residues. In DNA, the CDR3 is TGTGCCAGCAGTTTGGGGAGCTCCTATAATTCACCCCTCCACTTT. Its translation is CASSLGSSYNSPLHF.

The V call is TRBV3-1 (or the pseudogene TRBV3-2), the J call TRBJ1-1, with no clear D. This CDR3 contains 15 residues. Germline-derived CDR1 and CDR2 are LGHDT and YNNKEL (reference sequence). Trimming cost V 4 bases and J 5 bases, with 17 bases left between them. The CDR3 spells CASSPGSYEGTEAFF. The CDR3 coding sequence is TGTGCCAGCAGCCCGGGAAGCTACGAAGGTACTGAAGCTTTCTTT.

The gene calls are TRBV6-5 and TRBJ1-2; 7 bases align to TRBD1. The germline CDR1 and CDR2 sequences are MNHEY and SVGAGI. The CDR3 runs to 14 residues. Trimming removed 6 bases from V and 6 bases from J; junction bases left unmatched: 10. The CDR3 protein is CASRETGKRDGYTF. CDR3 coding DNA: TGTGCCAGCAGGGAGACAGGGAAGAGGGATGGCTACACCTTC.

The V gene is TRBV28, the J gene TRBJ2-5; 10 positions agree with TRBD2. This CDR3 has 13 amino acids. Germline CDR1 reads MDHEN; CDR2 reads SYDVKM. Trimming took 5 bases from V and 3 from J; bases not matched to a gene: 0. In DNA, the CDR3 is TGTGCCAGCAGTGGACTAGCGGAAGAGACCCAGTACTTC. Translating gives CASSGLAEETQYF.

V and J are TRBV19 and TRBJ2-3; D is possibly TRBD2 (6 bases). CDR3 length: 16 amino acids. CDR1 and CDR2 from the germline V gene are LNHDA and SQIVND (reference sequence). Trimming removed 5 bases at V and 0 bases at J, with 15 bases between. The CDR3 sequence: CASSPRTTQSTDTQYF. The CDR3 DNA is TGTGCCAGTAGTCCCCGGACTACACAGAGCACAGATACGCAGTATTTT. The full variable domain, its missing parts supplied by reference TRBV19 and TRBJ2-3, is DGGITQSPKYLFRKEGQNVTLSCEQNLNHDAMYWYRQDPGQGLRLIYYSQIVNDFQKGDIAEGYSVSREKKESFPLTVTSAQKNPTAFYLCASSPRTTQSTDTQYFGPGTRLTVL.

The J gene is TRBJ1-2, the V gene TRBV7-9, with D perhaps TRBD1 (5 bases). Germline CDR1 is SEHNR and CDR2 is FQNEAQ (reference sequence). The CDR3 covers 14 residues. Trimming cost V 5 bases and J 2 bases, with 12 bases left between them. The DNA for the CDR3 is TGTGCCAGCAGCCCGAGGGCAGGGAACTATGGCTACACCTTC. Its protein is CASSPRAGNYGYTF.

The J gene is TRBJ1-5, the V gene TRBV2; D is unclear. Germline assignment: CDR1 SNHLY and CDR2 FYNNEI. The CDR3 has 12 residues. V gave up 3 bases and J gave up 6 bases, with 6 bases separating them. The chain's CDR3 is CASSEGSQPQHF. CDR3 DNA: TGTGCCAGCAGTGAGGGAAGTCAGCCCCAGCATTTT.

The count of this clone is one. J is TRBJ1-2 and V is TRBV28; 10 bases are shared with TRBD1. Germline V gene data show CDR1 as MDHEN and CDR2 as SYDVKM. V gave up 6 bases and J gave up 4 bases; unmatched junction bases: 8. The CDR3 is 15 amino acids. CDR3 protein: CASSLSGTGAYGYTF. The CDR3 DNA is TGTGCCAGCAGCCTCTCCGGGACAGGGGCCTATGGCTACACCTTC.

The chain joins TRBV20-1 to TRBJ2-4, with D hard to call. The CDR3 runs 10 residues. Germline values: CDR1 DFQATT, CDR2 SNEGSKA (reference sequence). V was pared by 6 bases and J by 2 bases, with 2 bases between. The CDR3 reads CSASKNIQYF. The CDR3 DNA is TGCAGTGCGTCCAAAAACATTCAGTACTTC.

The chain couples TRBV28 to TRBJ1-4, with TRBD1 matching 10 bases. The CDR3 is made up of 14 amino acids. In germline, CDR1 is MDHEN, CDR2 SYDVKM. V trimming: 8 bases; J trimming: 8 bases; junction bases outside the gene matches: 8. In nucleotides, the CDR3 is TGTGCCAGCGTGGCCGGGACAGGGGCGGAAAAACTGTTTTTT. This gives the protein CASVAGTGAEKLFF.

This chain joins TRBV6-7 and TRBJ1-2; D unresolved. TRBV6-7 is an open reading frame, and its role is uncertain. The V and J ends lost 7 bases and 4 bases respectively, with 31 bases between them. The CDR3 runs 19 residues. The CDR3 sequence: CASTYSRAGAPQGSYGYTF. The DNA for the CDR3 is TGTGCCAGCACATACTCCCGGGCCGGTGCCCCCCAAGGGTCCTATGGCTACACCTTC.

This clone was seen a handful of times. This chain connects TRBV19 to TRBJ1-5; D unresolved. With 1 base removed from V and 3 bases from J, the gap between germline ends came to 7 bases. Per germline, CDR1 LNHDA and CDR2 SQIVND (reference sequence). This CDR3 spans 14 amino acids. For the CDR3, the DNA is TGTGCCAGTAGTATAGGAGGGATCAATCAGCCCCAGCATTTT. Protein sequence: CASSIGGINQPQHF.

This chain joins TRBV6-6 and TRBJ2-3, with D possibly matching TRBD1 (5 bases). The V end lost 0 bases, the J end lost 2 bases, and 9 bases lay between the germline ends. The germline gives CDR1 MNHNY, CDR2 SVGAGI (reference sequence). The CDR3 sequence is 15 residues long. The CDR3 nucleotides read TGTGCCAGCAGTTACTCGGCAGGGTTCACAGATACGCAGTATTTT. Protein product: CASSYSAGFTDTQYF.